The clone carrying this T cell receptor beta chain was observed at least ten times. The authors built bulk TCR libraries by previously described methods with listed TCR primers. TCRdb itself ran the PCR reads through MiXCR, one entry per CDR3 protein. The sample includes approximately 550,000 distinct CDR3 sequences, about 22% seen only once; the top ten take 0.65% to 0.95%. RNA fractions of 10%, 30% or 50% and roughly 19,000 to 1,100,000 sorted cells were the source of naive CD8 libraries. The data derive from a study of molecular identifiers for immune sequencing clone quantification. V shed 4 bases, J shed 2 bases, and the junction held 7 bases outside the gene matches. The CDR3 is 15 residues long. Germline V CDR1 and CDR2: SGHNT, YYREEE (reference sequence).

The sequenced material came from naive CD8+ T cells from blood, with Jurkat cell RNA spiked in. Subset specified: FACS-sorted CD8+CD4-CCR7+CD45RA+ naive T cells. The clonotype was recovered from a human donor in good health. Some libraries in this study had Jurkat cell RNA spiked in. The rearrangement joins TRBV5-4 to TRBJ2-5; 8 nucleotides align to TRBD2. Here the CDR3 reads CASSPIAGKQETQYF. In DNA, the CDR3 is TGTGCCAGCAGCCCGATAGCGGGGAAGCAAGAGACCCAGTACTTC.